This T cell receptor beta chain was recovered during a study of shared clonotypes between healthy human individuals. Whole-study findings and limits: The four-donor shared clonotypes exceeded non-shared clonotypes in generation probability, with non-shared ones scoring lower. Relative to memory subsets, naive subsets generally showed larger estimated richness. How much donors shared clonotypes was expected to be affected by sequencing depth.

TCRdb's table, derived via immunoSEQ multiplex PCR, lists solely in-frame clones and lacks some. The sample has some 790,000 clones, approximately 72% seen once. This CDR3 has 16 residues. Germline V gives CDR1 SGHNT, CDR2 YENEEA. V shed 1 base and J shed 2 bases, with 15 bases lying between them. CD45RA+ naive and CD45RA-negative memory subsets were separated from CD4+ cells. A remark on this clone: The antigen is undetermined.

The TCR sequence derives from a woman in her twenties or thirties in good health. The J gene is TRBJ2-7, the V gene TRBV11-3; a possible D gene is TRBD2 (5 bases). Material: memory CD4+ T cells sorted from blood. Sample subset: CD45RA-negative fraction. CDR3 sequence reads: CASSLGFGENTYEQYF. The CDR3 region has the DNA TGTGCCAGCAGCTTAGGGTTCGGGGAAAATACCTACGAGCAGTACTTC.